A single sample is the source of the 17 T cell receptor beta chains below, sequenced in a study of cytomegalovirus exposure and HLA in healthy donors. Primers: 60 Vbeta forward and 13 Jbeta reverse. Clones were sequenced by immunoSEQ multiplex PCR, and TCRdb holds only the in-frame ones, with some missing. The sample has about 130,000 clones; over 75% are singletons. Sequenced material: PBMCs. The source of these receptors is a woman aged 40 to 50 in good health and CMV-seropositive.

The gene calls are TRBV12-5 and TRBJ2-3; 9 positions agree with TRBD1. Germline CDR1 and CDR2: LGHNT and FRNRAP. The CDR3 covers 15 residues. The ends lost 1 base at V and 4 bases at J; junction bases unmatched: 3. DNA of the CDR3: TGTGCTAGTGGTTTGGGGACAGGGGATTCAGATACGCAGTATTTT. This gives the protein CASGLGTGDSDTQYF.

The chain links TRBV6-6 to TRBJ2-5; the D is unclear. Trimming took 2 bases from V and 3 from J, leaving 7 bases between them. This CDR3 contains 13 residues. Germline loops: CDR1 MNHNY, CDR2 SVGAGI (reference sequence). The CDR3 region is CASSYVEKETQYF. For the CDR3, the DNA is TGTGCCAGCAGTTACGTGGAGAAAGAGACCCAGTACTTC.

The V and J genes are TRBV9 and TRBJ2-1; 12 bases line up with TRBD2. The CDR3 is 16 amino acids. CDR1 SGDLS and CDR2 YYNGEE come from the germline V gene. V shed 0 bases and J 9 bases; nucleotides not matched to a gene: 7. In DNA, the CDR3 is TGTGCCAGCAGCGTAGGCGGACTAGCGGGATATAGTGAGCAGTTCTTC. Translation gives CASSVGGLAGYSEQFF.

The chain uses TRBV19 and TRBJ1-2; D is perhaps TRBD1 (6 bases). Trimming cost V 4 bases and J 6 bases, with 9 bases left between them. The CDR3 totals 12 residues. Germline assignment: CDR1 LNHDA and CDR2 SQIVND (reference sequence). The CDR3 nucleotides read TGTGCCAGTAGTAATTACAGGGATGGCTACACCTTC. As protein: CASSNYRDGYTF.

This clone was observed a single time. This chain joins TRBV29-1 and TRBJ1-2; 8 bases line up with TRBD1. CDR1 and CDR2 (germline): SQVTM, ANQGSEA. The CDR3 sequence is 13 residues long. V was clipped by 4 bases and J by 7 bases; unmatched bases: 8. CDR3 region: CSVGAGQVGGYTF. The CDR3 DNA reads TGCAGCGTTGGCGCGGGACAGGTCGGTGGCTACACCTTC.

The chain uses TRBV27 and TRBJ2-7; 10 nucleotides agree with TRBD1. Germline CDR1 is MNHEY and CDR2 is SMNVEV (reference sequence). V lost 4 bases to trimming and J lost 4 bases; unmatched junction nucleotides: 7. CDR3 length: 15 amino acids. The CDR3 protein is CASSSPTGGRYEQYF. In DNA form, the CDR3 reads TGTGCCAGCAGTTCGCCGACAGGGGGCAGGTACGAGCAGTACTTC.

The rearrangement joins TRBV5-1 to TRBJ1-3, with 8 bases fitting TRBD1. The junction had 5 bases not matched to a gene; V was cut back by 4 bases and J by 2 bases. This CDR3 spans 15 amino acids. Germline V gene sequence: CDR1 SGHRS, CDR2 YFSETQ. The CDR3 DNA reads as TGCGCCAGCAGCGACGACAGGGGCCCTGGAAACACCATATATTTT. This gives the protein CASSDDRGPGNTIYF.

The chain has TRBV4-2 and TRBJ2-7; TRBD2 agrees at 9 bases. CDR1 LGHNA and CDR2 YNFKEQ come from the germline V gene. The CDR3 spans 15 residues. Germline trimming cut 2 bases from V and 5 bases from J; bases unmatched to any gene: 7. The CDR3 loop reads CASSQRLAGIHEQYF. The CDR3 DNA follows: TGTGCCAGCAGCCAAAGGCTAGCGGGAATCCACGAGCAGTACTTC.

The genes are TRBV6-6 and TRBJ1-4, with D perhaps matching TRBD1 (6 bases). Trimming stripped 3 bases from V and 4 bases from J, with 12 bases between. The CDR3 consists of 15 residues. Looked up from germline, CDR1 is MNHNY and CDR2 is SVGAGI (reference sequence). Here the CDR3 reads CASSYGGASNEKLFF. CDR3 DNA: TGTGCCAGCAGTTATGGGGGCGCGAGTAATGAAAAACTGTTTTTT.

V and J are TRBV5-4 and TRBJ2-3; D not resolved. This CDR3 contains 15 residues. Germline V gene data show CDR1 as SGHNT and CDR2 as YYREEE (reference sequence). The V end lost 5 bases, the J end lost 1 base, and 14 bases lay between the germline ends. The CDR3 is CASRDHNEGTDTQYF. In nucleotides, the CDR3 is TGTGCCAGCAGAGACCACAACGAGGGCACAGATACGCAGTATTTT.

CDR3 in DNA: TGCAGCGTTGAAGACCTAACGGGGGGGCCATTTCGAGACACAGATACGCAGTATTTT. Protein product: CSVEDLTGGPFRDTDTQYF. The rearrangement joins TRBV29-1 to TRBJ2-3, with 8 bases aligning to TRBD2. Germline V gene lookup returns CDR1 SQVTM and CDR2 ANQGSEA. After removal of 0 bases from V and 2 bases from J, the junction contained 16 bases not matched to a gene. The CDR3 has 19 amino acids.

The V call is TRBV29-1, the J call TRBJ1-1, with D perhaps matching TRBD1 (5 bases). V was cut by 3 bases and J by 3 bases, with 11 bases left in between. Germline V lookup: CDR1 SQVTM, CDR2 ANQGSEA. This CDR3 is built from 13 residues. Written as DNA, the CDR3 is TGCAGCGTTGAGGGTTCAGGGCACACTGAAGCTTTCTTT. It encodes CSVEGSGHTEAFF.

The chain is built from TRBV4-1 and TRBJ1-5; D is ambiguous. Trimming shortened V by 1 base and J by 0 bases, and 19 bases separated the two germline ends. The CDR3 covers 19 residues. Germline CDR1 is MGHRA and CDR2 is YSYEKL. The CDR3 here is CASSQAPTSSRYSNQPQHF. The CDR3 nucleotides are TGCGCCAGCAGCCAAGCCCCCACATCCTCAAGATATAGCAATCAGCCCCAGCATTTT.

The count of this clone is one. The CDR3 coding sequence is TGTGCCAGCAGCCCCGGGTACACCGGGGAGCTGTTTTTT. It encodes CASSPGYTGELFF. V is TRBV6-7 and J is TRBJ2-2; unclear D gene. TRBV6-7 is filed as an ORF, its function uncertain. V lost 6 bases to trimming and J lost 3 bases, with 8 bases between them. The CDR3 loop spans 13 amino acids.

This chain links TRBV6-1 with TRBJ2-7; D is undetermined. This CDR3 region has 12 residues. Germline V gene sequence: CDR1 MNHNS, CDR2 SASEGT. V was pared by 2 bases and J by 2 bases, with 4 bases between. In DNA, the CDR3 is TGTGCCAGCAGTGAACTAGCCTACGAGCAGTACTTC. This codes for CASSELAYEQYF.

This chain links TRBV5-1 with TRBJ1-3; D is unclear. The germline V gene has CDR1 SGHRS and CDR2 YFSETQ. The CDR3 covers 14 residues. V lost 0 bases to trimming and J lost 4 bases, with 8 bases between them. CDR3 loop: CASSLARPGNTIYF. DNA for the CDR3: TGCGCCAGCAGCTTGGCCAGGCCCGGAAACACCATATATTTT.

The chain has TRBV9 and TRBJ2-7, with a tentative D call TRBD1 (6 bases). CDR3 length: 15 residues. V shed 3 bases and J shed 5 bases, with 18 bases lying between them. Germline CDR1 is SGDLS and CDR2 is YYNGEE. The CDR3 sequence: CASSASYRDTHEQYF. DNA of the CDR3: TGTGCCAGCAGCGCCTCTTACAGGGACACCCACGAGCAGTACTTC.